What follows are 14 T cell receptor beta chains derived from one specimen sequenced in a study of blood T cell repertoires in COVID-19. Using immunoSEQ multiplex PCR, the repertoire was profiled, and TCRdb retains in-frame clones only, with some absent. The table includes roughly 300,000 clones, roughly 90% detected once. The sample was PBMCs or T cells enriched from blood (not recorded which). Source of these receptors: a middle-aged woman with acute COVID-19.

The DNA for the CDR3 is TGTGCCAGCAGCTACAGGGGTAAGAACTATGGCTACACCTTC. It encodes CASSYRGKNYGYTF. The chain links TRBV3-1 (or the pseudogene TRBV3-2) to TRBJ1-2; 7 bases are shared with TRBD1. J was trimmed by 2 bases and V by 5 bases; bases with no gene match: 5. This CDR3 is 14 amino acids long. CDR1 and CDR2 from the germline V gene are LGHDT and YNNKEL (reference sequence).

The chain carries TRBV3-1 (or the pseudogene TRBV3-2) and TRBJ1-3, with 11 nucleotides matching TRBD1. The CDR3 contains 16 residues. V shed 4 bases and J 4 bases; nucleotides not matched to a gene: 6. CDR1 and CDR2 from the germline V gene are LGHDT and YNNKEL (reference sequence). CDR3 amino acids: CASSPRDRGYGNTIYF. The CDR3 DNA follows: TGTGCCAGCAGCCCCCGGGACAGGGGGTACGGAAACACCATATATTTT.

V and J are TRBV5-5 and TRBJ2-2; 8 positions agree with TRBD2. V trimming: 6 bases; J trimming: 5 bases; junction bases outside the gene matches: 9. The germline gives CDR1 SGHKS, CDR2 YYEKEE (reference sequence). This CDR3 comprises 15 residues. CDR3 amino acids: CASIPGLAGTGELFF. CDR3 coding DNA: TGTGCCAGCATCCCCGGGCTAGCGGGTACCGGGGAGCTGTTTTTT.

The CDR3 region is CASSSGTGGTQPQHF. CDR3 sequence (DNA): TGTGCCAGCAGTTCCGGGACAGGGGGAACTCAGCCCCAGCATTTT. V is TRBV27 and J is TRBJ1-5; 11 nucleotides line up with TRBD1. After removal of 4 bases from V and 6 bases from J, the junction contained 5 bases not matched to a gene. Germline CDR1 is MNHEY and CDR2 is SMNVEV (reference sequence). This CDR3 comprises 15 residues.

The chain uses TRBV15 and TRBJ1-5; D is undetermined. V was pared by 4 bases and J by 1 base, with 11 bases between. The CDR3 loop spans 15 amino acids. Germline values: CDR1 LNHNV, CDR2 YYDKDF (reference sequence). The CDR3 protein is CATSTRTESNQPQHF. The CDR3 bases are TGTGCCACCAGCACTCGAACCGAGAGCAATCAGCCCCAGCATTTT.

The V gene is TRBV19, the J gene TRBJ2-7; perhaps TRBD2 as D (7 bases). Trimming took off 6 bases at V and 3 bases at J, with 12 bases between the two ends. Germline lookup yields CDR1 LNHDA and CDR2 SQIVND (reference sequence). This CDR3 is 13 amino acids long. This chain's CDR3 is CASSGGPLYEQYF. The CDR3 DNA follows: TGTGCCAGTAGCGGGGGGCCACTCTACGAGCAGTACTTC.

V gene TRBV12-5 combines with J gene TRBJ1-5; weak D call: TRBD1 (5 bases). The CDR3 has 13 residues. Germline values: CDR1 LGHNT, CDR2 FRNRAP. V shed 1 base and J shed 6 bases, with 7 bases lying between them. This CDR3 is CASGLDRRQPQHF. CDR3 nucleotide sequence: TGTGCTAGTGGTTTGGACAGGCGTCAGCCCCAGCATTTT. The whole variable domain, remainder taken from reference TRBV12-5 and TRBJ1-5, is DARVTQTPRHKVTEMGQEVTMRCQPILGHNTVFWYRQTMMQGLELLAYFRNRAPLDDSGMPKDRFSAEMPDATLATLKIQPSEPRDSAVYFCASGLDRRQPQHFGDGTRLSIL.

V is TRBV18 and J is TRBJ2-1, with 12 bases that match TRBD2. Germline CDR1 is KGHSH and CDR2 is LQKENI. The V segment lost 1 base and the J segment 6 bases; nucleotides outside the gene matches: 4. This CDR3 is 16 amino acids long. CDR3 in amino acids: CASSPRGLAGSNEQFF. In nucleotides, the CDR3 is TGTGCCAGCTCACCACGTGGACTAGCGGGATCCAATGAGCAGTTCTTC.

The chain joins TRBV9 to TRBJ2-1; D not certain. V lost 2 bases to trimming and J lost 6 bases, with 15 bases between them. Germline CDR1 SGDLS, CDR2 YYNGEE. CDR3 length equals 15 residues. CDR3 nucleotides: TGTGCCAGCAGCGTGTCCGTTTCGGTTCCCAATGAGCAGTTCTTC. Amino acids: CASSVSVSVPNEQFF.

The V gene is TRBV6-2 or TRBV6-3, the J gene TRBJ1-1; D unresolved. This CDR3 is built from 13 residues. The V end was cut by 6 bases, the J end by 1 base, with 9 bases between. Germline V lookup: CDR1 MNHEY, CDR2 SVGEGT. CDR3 DNA sequence: TGTGCCAGCAGCATCCGGGAGAACACTGAAGCTTTCTTT. The encoded protein is CASSIRENTEAFF.

The chain recombines TRBV5-6 with TRBJ2-1; 11 nucleotides align to TRBD2. CDR1 and CDR2 from the germline V gene are SGHDT and YYEEEE. The CDR3 extends over 15 amino acids. The trim removed 2 bases at V and 6 bases at J, leaving 4 bases unmatched. CDR3 sequence (DNA): TGTGCCAGCAGCTTACTAGCGGGAGCCTCCAATGAGCAGTTCTTC. It encodes CASSLLAGASNEQFF.

The genes are TRBV19 and TRBJ2-5; TRBD2 agrees at 9 bases. The junction had 9 bases not matched to a gene; V was cut back by 3 bases and J by 7 bases. CDR1 is LNHDA and CDR2 is SQIVND in the germline V gene (reference sequence). This CDR3 comprises 15 residues. The CDR3 protein is CASSMTSGRGGTQYF. The CDR3 DNA follows: TGTGCCAGTAGTATGACTAGCGGTCGCGGGGGGACCCAGTACTTC.

The rearrangement uses TRBV5-4 and TRBJ2-5; D unclear. Trimming left V 0 bases short and J 3 bases short, with 6 bases between. The length of the CDR3 is 13 residues. In germline, CDR1 is SGHNT, CDR2 YYREEE (reference sequence). The CDR3 sequence is CASSLAPEETQYF. In nucleotides, the CDR3 is TGTGCCAGCAGCTTGGCTCCCGAAGAGACCCAGTACTTC.

This rearrangement joins TRBV5-1 to TRBJ2-1, with 7 bases that match TRBD1. The CDR3 contains 13 residues. Unmatched junction bases numbered 2, after V lost 3 bases and J lost 5 bases. Germline loops: CDR1 SGHRS, CDR2 YFSETQ. CDR3 residues: CASSSGQHNEQFF. The CDR3 DNA follows: TGCGCCAGCAGCTCGGGACAGCACAATGAGCAGTTCTTC.